These 13 T cell receptor beta chains were sequenced from one sample in a study of T cells after yellow fever vaccination. TCRdb re-called the 5' RACE reads with MiXCR, one entry per CDR3 protein. The table has 150,000 to 200,000 distinct CDR3 sequences, about 6.2% seen once; the top ten hold approximately 3%. Sequenced material: CD4+ T cells sorted from PBMCs, taken on the day of the first yellow fever vaccination. These receptors all come from a man between 18 and 35 years old who received the YFV17D yellow fever vaccine.

This clonotype came up a few times. The chain is built from TRBV5-6 and TRBJ2-7; TRBD1 agrees at 7 bases. This CDR3 has 14 amino acids. The germline CDR1 and CDR2 sequences are SGHDT and YYEEEE. The V gene end was trimmed by 0 bases and the J gene end by 2 bases; junction bases not matched to a gene: 2. The CDR3 loop reads CASSLDQGAYEQYV. The CDR3 DNA is TGTGCCAGCAGCTTGGATCAGGGGGCCTACGAGCAGTACGTC.

This clonotype has at least ten counts. The chain employs TRBV28 and TRBJ2-7; D is unclear. Germline CDR1 reads MDHEN; CDR2 reads SYDVKM. Between the trimmed V and J ends, which lost 3 bases and 5 bases, there was a span of 17 bases. CDR3 length: 15 residues. The CDR3 protein is CASSFTPIVLDEQYV. The DNA of the CDR3 is TGTGCCAGCAGTTTTACCCCGATCGTACTCGACGAGCAGTACGTC.

This sequence joins TRBV3-1 and TRBJ2-7; D is uncertain. This CDR3 has 14 residues. The germline V and J ends were trimmed by 0 bases and 6 bases, with 12 bases remaining between them. CDR1 and CDR2 from the germline V gene are LGHDT and YNNKEL (reference sequence). CDR3 DNA: TGTGCCAGCAGCCAAGACCATTATAAGGGCGAGCAGTACTTC. Translated: CASSQDHYKGEQYF.

This clonotype was picked up many times. The rearrangement links TRBV6-2 or TRBV6-3 to TRBJ1-2, with D maybe TRBD1 (6 bases). Between the trimmed V and J ends, which lost 4 bases and 4 bases, there was a span of 19 bases. This CDR3 region has 16 residues. Germline V lookup: CDR1 MNHEY, CDR2 SVGEGT. The CDR3 DNA follows: TGTGCCAGCAGTTCCGTCCTGAAAGACAGGCTCTATGGCTACACCTTC. This translates into CASSSVLKDRLYGYTF.

This clonotype was observed a handful of times. This sequence joins TRBV3-1 and TRBJ2-7; tentatively, D is TRBD1 or TRBD2 (6 bases each). V shed 4 bases and J shed 6 bases, with 7 bases lying between them. The CDR3 loop spans 11 amino acids. Germline V lookup: CDR1 LGHDT, CDR2 YNNKEL (reference sequence). The CDR3 is CASSRGAEQYF. CDR3 nucleotide sequence: TGTGCCAGCAGCCGGGGGGCCGAGCAGTACTTC.

This clonotype was counted between two and nine times. This chain joins TRBV7-8 and TRBJ1-5; D is uncertain. The CDR3 consists of 16 residues. The V and J ends lost 3 bases and 6 bases respectively, with 18 bases between them. The germline V gene encodes CDR1 SGHVS and CDR2 FQNEAQ. This chain's CDR3 is CASSFHSGIVGQPQHF. In DNA, the CDR3 is TGTGCCAGCAGCTTCCATTCCGGGATCGTCGGTCAGCCCCAGCATTTT.

This clonotype was recorded many times. The chain couples TRBV12-3 or TRBV12-4 to TRBJ2-5; no clear D gene. CDR3 length equals 12 residues. Trimming took off 4 bases at V and 3 bases at J, with 6 bases between the two ends. In nucleotides, the CDR3 is TGTGCCAGCAGTTCGCCCGAAGAGACCCAGTACTTC. This translates into CASSSPEETQYF.

In its sample, this clonotype was seen many times. V and J are TRBV7-2 and TRBJ1-1; D ambiguous. This CDR3 comprises 13 residues. Trimming removed 4 bases at V and 4 bases at J, with 10 bases between. Germline CDR1 SGHTA, CDR2 FQGNSA. CDR3 bases: TGTGCCAGCAGCTCCGGGATGATCACTGAAGCTTTCTTT. This codes for CASSSGMITEAFF.

The gene calls are TRBV20-1 and TRBJ2-1; TRBD1 or TRBD2 may be the D gene (6 bases each). V was clipped by 8 bases and J by 5 bases, with 19 bases between them. This CDR3 has 14 amino acids. Germline assignment: CDR1 DFQATT and CDR2 SNEGSKA (reference sequence). CDR3 region: CSSRGWGANNEQFF. The CDR3, as DNA: TGCAGTTCCCGGGGGTGGGGGGCCAACAATGAGCAGTTCTTC.

This clonotype came up a few times. The chain uses TRBV29-1 and TRBJ1-5; possible D gene TRBD1, 6 bases. Germline V CDR1 and CDR2: SQVTM, ANQGSEA. The CDR3 spans 12 residues. Trimming took 4 bases from V and 4 from J, leaving 8 bases between them. The DNA of the CDR3 is TGCAGCGTTGTTCAGGGGAATCAGCCCCAGCATTTT. Protein product: CSVVQGNQPQHF. The variable domain in full, completed from reference TRBV29-1 and TRBJ1-5, reads SAVISQKPSRDICQRGTSLTIQCQVDSQVTMMFWYRQQPGQSLTLIATANQGSEATYESGFVIDKFPISRPNLTFSTLTVSNMSPEDSSIYLCSVVQGNQPQHFGDGTRLSIL.

J is TRBJ1-6 and V is TRBV4-1, with a weak D call TRBD1 (6 bases). The CDR3 runs to 15 residues. V shed 0 bases and J shed 7 bases, with 10 bases lying between them. Germline CDR1 is MGHRA and CDR2 is YSYEKL. CDR3 sequence (DNA): TGCGCCAGCAGCCAAGATCGACAGGAAAATTCACCCCTCCACTTT. Translation: CASSQDRQENSPLHF.

About this clonotype: A single base separates this from a much larger clone, so it may be a read error. The chain is built from TRBV6-1 and TRBJ2-3; D is perhaps TRBD2 (6 bases). V was shortened by 4 bases and J by 2 bases, with 10 bases between the two germline ends. The V gene's germline CDR1 is MNHNS and CDR2 SASEGT. This CDR3 is built from 14 residues. The CDR3 sequence is CASSGRRVTDTQYF. The DNA for the CDR3 is TGTGCCAGCAGTGGAAGGAGGGTCACAGATACGCAGTATTTT.

There are many counts of this clonotype. The genes are TRBV28 and TRBJ2-3; maybe TRBD2 (6 bases). The CDR3 is 12 residues long. V was pared by 6 bases and J by 8 bases, with 12 bases between. Germline V gene lookup returns CDR1 MDHEN and CDR2 SYDVKM. The CDR3 sequence is CASSQRLVTQYF. CDR3 DNA: TGTGCCAGCAGCCAACGACTAGTTACGCAGTATTTT.